At least ten counts were recorded for the clone carrying this T cell receptor (beta chain). Its antigen is not known. This sample was included in a study of T-cell reconstitution after alpha-beta-depleted transplantation in children. General study points: Several hundred expanded graft clones reportedly supplied alpha-beta T cells about two months after transplant. Elevated TCRbeta diversity at day 60 was traced, in some patients, to surviving recipient T cells and thymic progenitors.

Unique molecular identifiers featured in how the TCRbeta library was prepared. TCRdb re-derived calls from the PCR reads in MiXCR, one entry per CDR3 protein. In the table there are 250,000 to 400,000 distinct CDR3 sequences, roughly 21% of which are singletons. Germline-derived CDR1 and CDR2 are DFQATT and SNEGSKA (reference sequence). V lost 5 bases, J lost 7 bases, and 18 bases lay in between. The CDR3 has 15 amino acids. This chain connects TRBV20-1 to TRBJ2-6, with D perhaps TRBD1 (5 bases). This sample comprised PBMCs, mostly from graft donor cells, obtained 180 days after TCRalphabeta/CD19-depleted stem cell transplant. The source of this sequence is a male patient aged 10 to 17 who had a stem cell transplant for acute lymphoblastic leukemia, so the T cells may come from the graft donor. Written as DNA, the CDR3 is TGCAGTGCTCACCATCAGGGCCTCCCCGCCAACGTCCTGACTTTC. As protein: CSAHHQGLPANVLTF.